The clone carrying this T cell receptor (beta chain) was observed a few times. The data were obtained in a study of blood T cell repertoires in COVID-19. Study-wide context: Sample material is recorded as cDNA or gDNA derived from T cells, B-cell-depleted T cells, or PBMCs.

Authors' data handling: The authors estimated nucleated cell counts from reference gene primer amplification. The repertoire was sequenced with immunoSEQ multiplex PCR; TCRdb's copy has only in-frame clones and lacks some. The D gene and trimming were derived from the DNA, and the V and J assignments and clone size from that table. This table holds about 210,000 clones, 87% found once. The CDR3 is 16 residues long. Per the germline V gene, CDR1 is LGHDT and CDR2 is YNNKEL (reference sequence). V lost 4 bases and J lost 5; bases outside the gene matches: 9. The age range of participants was about 18 to 95 years, with residence in about two dozen US areas.

The receptor was isolated from a man between 18 and 29 years old with acute COVID-19. The chain uses TRBV3-1 (or the pseudogene TRBV3-2) and TRBJ2-5, with TRBD2 matching over 11 bases. What was sequenced was PBMCs or T cells enriched from blood (not recorded which). This chain's CDR3 is CASSLSASGRLETQYF. Written as DNA, the CDR3 is TGTGCCAGCAGCCTTTCCGCTAGCGGGAGGTTGGAGACCCAGTACTTC.